The 25 T cell receptor beta chains reported below all come from one sample, sequenced in a study of CD8+CD57+ T cells in acquired aplastic anemia (dated by TCRdb to the late 2010s). Instrument on record: Illumina HiSeq 2000. TCR beta VDJ combination and CDR3 sequence profiling used genomic DNA as the template. TCRdb trimmed public reads at Q25 via fastp, called clones via MiXCR and kept in-frame beta chains. Rows are combined by CDR3 protein, so each entry shows the most common genes and DNA. Here the sample has more than 150,000 distinct CDR3 sequences; about 64% occur a single time. Together, the top ten hold more than 45% of the sample. The specimen was sorted CD4+, CD8+, or CD8+CD57+ T cells (not recorded which) from PBMCs. Receptor source: a human donor with severe aplastic anemia or a healthy control (not recorded which).

This chain joins TRBV2 and TRBJ2-5; D is possibly TRBD2 (6 bases). Germline V CDR1 and CDR2: SNHLY, FYNNEI. Trimming took off 5 bases at V and 2 bases at J, with 12 bases between the two ends. The CDR3 is made up of 14 amino acids. The DNA of the CDR3 is TGTGCCAGCAGTTTAAACGGACTACAAGAGACCCAGTACTTC. Encoded protein: CASSLNGLQETQYF. The full variable domain, in which reference TRBV2 and TRBJ2-5 provide the parts outside the CDR3, is EPEVTQTPSHQVTQMGQEVILRCVPISNHLYFYWYRQILGQKVEFLVSFYNNEISEKSEIFDDQFSVERPDGSNFTLKIRSTKLEDSAMYFCASSLNGLQETQYFGPGTRLLVL.

This clonotype was observed a few times. The J gene is TRBJ2-3, the V gene TRBV2; 10 nucleotides match TRBD2. Germline lookup yields CDR1 SNHLY and CDR2 FYNNEI. J was trimmed by 6 bases and V by 4 bases; bases with no gene match: 7. CDR3 length: 15 residues. Here the CDR3 DNA reads TGTGCCAGCAGTGGAAAGAGCGGGGGGGCCGATACGCAGTATTTT. Translation gives CASSGKSGGADTQYF.

This clonotype has at least ten counts. The rearrangement links TRBV6-2 or TRBV6-3 to TRBJ2-1; D unresolved. Germline loops: CDR1 MNHEY, CDR2 SVGEGT. Trimming removed 7 bases at V and 8 bases at J, with 15 bases between. The CDR3 totals 13 residues. CDR3 sequence: CASTMDAPHEQFF. As DNA, the CDR3 is TGTGCCAGCACCATGGACGCGCCACATGAGCAGTTCTTC.

This clonotype was detected once. The chain uses TRBV19 and TRBJ2-5; 13 positions agree with TRBD2. Germline V gene data show CDR1 as LNHDA and CDR2 as SQIVND (reference sequence). The V gene end was trimmed by 4 bases and the J gene end by 7 bases; junction bases not matched to a gene: 6. The CDR3 contains 15 residues. CDR3 in amino acids: CASSTLAGGPGTQYF. The CDR3 DNA follows: TGTGCCAGTAGTACACTAGCGGGGGGGCCGGGGACCCAGTACTTC. Together with reference TRBV19 and TRBJ2-5, the CDR3 gives the full variable domain: DGGITQSPKYLFRKEGQNVTLSCEQNLNHDAMYWYRQDPGQGLRLIYYSQIVNDFQKGDIAEGYSVSREKKESFPLTVTSAQKNPTAFYLCASSTLAGGPGTQYFGPGTRLLVL.

The rearrangement uses TRBV20-1 and TRBJ1-6; D possibly corresponds to TRBD1 (5 bases). The V end was cut by 1 base, the J end by 10 bases, with 14 bases between. CDR1 DFQATT and CDR2 SNEGSKA come from the germline V gene (reference sequence). The length of the CDR3 is 14 residues. The CDR3 DNA reads as TGCAGTGCTAGAGGGGGCGGGGAGGCCTCACCCCTCCACTTT. Its translation: CSARGGGEASPLHF.

The chain uses TRBV7-9 and TRBJ2-3; 8 bases are a match to TRBD2. Unmatched junction bases numbered 9, after V lost 2 bases and J lost 5 bases. The CDR3 has 16 residues. Germline V gene sequence: CDR1 SEHNR, CDR2 FQNEAQ (reference sequence). The CDR3 spells CASSLSSGIGGDTQYF. The CDR3 DNA sequence: TGTGCCAGCAGCTTAAGTAGCGGGATTGGTGGAGATACGCAGTATTTT.

The chain joins TRBV20-1 to TRBJ2-2; 9 bases align to TRBD2. V shed 1 base, J shed 4 bases, and the junction held 4 bases outside the gene matches. The CDR3 totals 15 residues. The germline gives CDR1 DFQATT, CDR2 SNEGSKA (reference sequence). The CDR3 region has the DNA TGCAGTGCTAGAGTAACAGCGGGGGGCACCGGGGAGCTGTTTTTT. Protein sequence: CSARVTAGGTGELFF.

This clonotype has more than one count but fewer than ten. This chain's CDR3 is CSARARRVGETQYF. CDR3 DNA: TGCAGTGCTAGAGCGCGCAGGGTGGGAGAGACCCAGTACTTC. V and J are TRBV20-1 and TRBJ2-5; tentative D call: TRBD1 (5 bases). This CDR3 has 14 amino acids. Per germline, CDR1 DFQATT and CDR2 SNEGSKA (reference sequence). Trimming pared 1 base from V and 4 bases from J, leaving 13 bases between.

The chain carries TRBV7-2 and TRBJ1-2; TRBD1 might be the D (5 bases). Germline values: CDR1 SGHTA, CDR2 FQGNSA. CDR3 size: 14 residues. V lost 4 bases to trimming and J lost 1 base, with 10 bases between them. Written as DNA, the CDR3 is TGTGCCAGCAGCTGGGCCCAGGGTAACTATGGCTACACCTTC. Amino acid sequence: CASSWAQGNYGYTF.

V and J are TRBV20-1 and TRBJ1-1; D might be TRBD1 (5 bases). CDR1 and CDR2 (germline): DFQATT, SNEGSKA (reference sequence). The V end lost 0 bases, the J end lost 3 bases, and 20 bases lay between the germline ends. This CDR3 comprises 17 residues. The CDR3 loop reads CSARDQRLAGGDTEAFF. CDR3 in DNA: TGCAGTGCTAGAGATCAGAGATTAGCGGGGGGGGACACTGAAGCTTTCTTT.

This clonotype occurred a few times. This chain connects TRBV9 to TRBJ2-1; 12 bases agree with TRBD1. V shed 4 bases and J 5 bases; nucleotides not matched to a gene: 13. The CDR3 sequence is 18 residues long. Germline V gene sequence: CDR1 SGDLS, CDR2 YYNGEE. As DNA, the CDR3 is TGTGCCAGCAGCCCTTCCCCCGGGGGACAGGGGGCTCACAATGAGCAGTTCTTC. Its protein is CASSPSPGGQGAHNEQFF.

This clonotype was detected once. This chain connects TRBV3-1 to TRBJ1-1; D may be TRBD1 (5 bases). The CDR3 length is 14 residues. Germline V gives CDR1 LGHDT, CDR2 YNNKEL (reference sequence). V was pared by 0 bases and J by 0 bases, with 5 bases between. CDR3 sequence reads: CASSQEGVNTEAFF. The CDR3 coding sequence is TGTGCCAGCAGCCAAGAGGGGGTGAACACTGAAGCTTTCTTT.

The DNA for the CDR3 is TGTGCCAGCTGGACAGCCTTGGGGGAGCAGTACTTC. It specifies CASWTALGEQYF. The chain couples TRBV9 to TRBJ2-7; D possibly corresponds to TRBD1 (6 bases). Trimming stripped 7 bases from V and 7 bases from J, with 15 bases between. Looked up from germline, CDR1 is SGDLS and CDR2 is YYNGEE. The CDR3 contains 12 residues.

In the case of this clonotype: Mismatch with germline at one junction end may stem from a read error. This chain joins TRBV5-1 and TRBJ1-2; D is perhaps TRBD1 (6 bases). Germline CDR1 reads SGHRS; CDR2 reads YFSETQ. There are 16 residues in the CDR3. As DNA, the CDR3 is TGTGCCAGCAGCTTGGCCCCAGGGGAACCTAACTATGGCTACACCTTC. Residues: CASSLAPGEPNYGYTF.

A few counts support this clonotype. J is TRBJ1-3 and V is TRBV19; 11 nucleotides align to TRBD1. Germline trimming cut 6 bases from V and 2 bases from J; bases unmatched to any gene: 6. Germline V gene lookup returns CDR1 LNHDA and CDR2 SQIVND (reference sequence). CDR3 length equals 16 residues. CDR3 coding DNA: TGTGCCAGTAGGCTCTCGGACAGGGGGCCTGGAAACACCATATATTTT. Protein sequence: CASRLSDRGPGNTIYF.

The chain is built from TRBV7-2 and TRBJ2-2, with D hard to call. The CDR3 has 13 residues. With 3 bases removed from V and 11 bases from J, the gap between germline ends came to 13 bases. Germline V gene sequence: CDR1 SGHTA, CDR2 FQGNSA. The CDR3 is CASSFLGNPELFF. CDR3 bases: TGTGCCAGCAGCTTTCTCGGCAACCCAGAGCTGTTTTTT. The variable domain in full, with the rest retrieved from reference TRBV7-2 and TRBJ2-2, is GAGVSQSPSNKVTEKGKDVELRCDPISGHTALYWYRQSLGQGLEFLIYFQGNSAPDKSGLPSDRFSAERTGGSVSTLTIQRTQQEDSAVYLCASSFLGNPELFFGEGSRLTVL.

V and J are TRBV20-1 and TRBJ1-1; 7 bases fit TRBD1. CDR3 length: 14 amino acids. Germline CDR1 DFQATT, CDR2 SNEGSKA (reference sequence). With V trimmed by 6 bases and J by 4 bases, 11 bases remained unmatched. CDR3: CSALNRGEVTEAFF. The CDR3 DNA reads TGCAGTGCCCTCAACAGGGGAGAGGTCACTGAAGCTTTCTTT.

Of note for this clonotype: At one end, the junction sequence differs from germline, possibly due to a read error. The chain recombines TRBV7-9 with TRBJ1-2; 7 bases fit TRBD1. In germline, CDR1 is SEHNR, CDR2 FQNEAQ (reference sequence). CDR3 length equals 11 residues. CDR3 in amino acids: CASSSPGTEEF. CDR3 bases: TGTGCCAGCAGCTCGCCCGGGACAGAGGAATTC.

The chain recombines TRBV2 with TRBJ2-5; D is uncertain. Germline CDR1 SNHLY, CDR2 FYNNEI. This CDR3 contains 12 residues. Deletions cut 5 bases from V and 3 bases from J, with 7 bases between. The CDR3 region has the DNA TGTGCCAGCAGTCGAGTTGAAGAGACCCAGTACTTC. Translated: CASSRVEETQYF.

J is TRBJ1-3 and V is TRBV15; no definite D call. CDR1 is LNHNV, CDR2 YYDKDF, per germline (reference sequence). The CDR3 totals 13 residues. V lost 0 bases to trimming and J lost 2 bases, with 2 bases between them. The CDR3, as DNA: TGTGCCACCAGCAGAGATACTGGAAACACCATATATTTT. Amino acid sequence: CATSRDTGNTIYF.

This clonotype was recorded at least ten times. The V and J genes are TRBV6-6 and TRBJ2-3; TRBD1 might be the D (6 bases). CDR1 and CDR2 from the germline V gene are MNHNY and SVGAGI (reference sequence). The V and J ends lost 8 bases and 5 bases respectively, with 20 bases between them. CDR3 length: 15 amino acids. The CDR3 DNA is TGTGCCAGCGCTCTAGCAGGGGATTTGGGAGATACGCAGTATTTT. As protein: CASALAGDLGDTQYF.

This rearrangement joins TRBV19 to TRBJ2-7, with TRBD2 identical over 11 bases. Germline-derived CDR1 and CDR2 are LNHDA and SQIVND (reference sequence). CDR3 size: 17 residues. With V trimmed by 3 bases and J by 0 bases, 7 bases remained unmatched. CDR3 nucleotides: TGTGCCAGTAGTATGGCTAGCGGGGGGCCACTCTCCTACGAGCAGTACTTC. Residues: CASSMASGGPLSYEQYF.

The V gene is TRBV24-1, the J gene TRBJ1-6; 8 nucleotides align to TRBD1. The CDR3 is 16 residues long. V shed 4 bases, J shed 10 bases, and the junction held 11 bases outside the gene matches. CDR1 is KGHDR, CDR2 SFDVKD, per germline. Written as DNA, the CDR3 is TGTGCCACCAGTGACGCGCCAGGGGGCGGACGATCACCCCTCCACTTT. Translated: CATSDAPGGGRSPLHF.

A single count supports this clonotype. V is TRBV2 and J is TRBJ2-1; D not certain. V lost 7 bases and J lost 9, with 13 bases in between. The CDR3 spans 12 residues. Per germline, CDR1 SNHLY and CDR2 FYNNEI. CDR3 in DNA: TGTGCCAGCATGAATAGGCACCGTGAGCAGTTCTTC. This gives the protein CASMNRHREQFF.

In its sample, this clonotype was seen a few times. The V and J genes are TRBV5-6 and TRBJ2-2; TRBD1 is a possible D gene (6 bases). Looked up from germline, CDR1 is SGHDT and CDR2 is YYEEEE. V lost 2 bases to trimming and J lost 6 bases, with 20 bases between them. The CDR3 sequence is 17 residues long. Written as DNA, the CDR3 is TGTGCCAGCAGCTTTTTGCCCTGGACAGTGGGATCCGGGGAGCTGTTTTTT. Its protein is CASSFLPWTVGSGELFF.